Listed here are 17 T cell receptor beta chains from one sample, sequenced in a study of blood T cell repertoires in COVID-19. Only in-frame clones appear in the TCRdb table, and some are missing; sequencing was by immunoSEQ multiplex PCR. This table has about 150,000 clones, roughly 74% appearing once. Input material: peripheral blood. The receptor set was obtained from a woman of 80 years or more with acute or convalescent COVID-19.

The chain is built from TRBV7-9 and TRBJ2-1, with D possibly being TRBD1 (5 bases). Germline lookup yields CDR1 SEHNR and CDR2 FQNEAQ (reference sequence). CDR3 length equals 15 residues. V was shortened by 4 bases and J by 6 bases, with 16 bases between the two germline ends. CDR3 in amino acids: CASSSPQGWGNEQFF. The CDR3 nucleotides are TGTGCCAGCAGCTCGCCCCAGGGTTGGGGCAATGAGCAGTTCTTC.

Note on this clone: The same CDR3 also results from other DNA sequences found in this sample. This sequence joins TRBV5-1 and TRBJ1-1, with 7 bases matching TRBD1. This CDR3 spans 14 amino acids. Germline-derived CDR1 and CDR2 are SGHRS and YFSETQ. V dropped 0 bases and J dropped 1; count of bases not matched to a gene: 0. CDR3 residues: CASSLDRGNTEAFF. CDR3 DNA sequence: TGCGCCAGCAGCTTGGACAGGGGGAACACTGAAGCTTTCTTT. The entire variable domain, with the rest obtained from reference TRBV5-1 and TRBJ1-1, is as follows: KAGVTQTPRYLIKTRGQQVTLSCSPISGHRSVSWYQQTPGQGLQFLFEYFSETQRNKGNFPGRFSGRQFSNSRSEMNVSTLELGDSALYLCASSLDRGNTEAFFGQGTRLTVV.

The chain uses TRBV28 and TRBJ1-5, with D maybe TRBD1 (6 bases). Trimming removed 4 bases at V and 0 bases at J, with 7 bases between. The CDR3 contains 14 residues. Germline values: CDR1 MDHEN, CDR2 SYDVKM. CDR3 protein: CASSSDSSNQPQHF. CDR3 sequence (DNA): TGTGCCAGCAGTTCGGACAGTAGCAATCAGCCCCAGCATTTT.

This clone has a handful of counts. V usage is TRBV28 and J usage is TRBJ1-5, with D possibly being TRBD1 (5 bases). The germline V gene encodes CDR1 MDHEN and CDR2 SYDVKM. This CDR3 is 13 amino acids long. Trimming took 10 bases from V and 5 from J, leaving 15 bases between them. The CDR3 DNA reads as TGTGCCACTCTGGGACTGGATTATCAGCCCCAGCATTTT. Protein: CATLGLDYQPQHF.

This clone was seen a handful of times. The CDR3 reads CASSRDSYYGYTF. DNA for the CDR3: TGTGCCAGCAGCAGGGACAGTTACTATGGCTACACCTTC. This chain links TRBV7-2 with TRBJ1-2; 7 positions agree with TRBD1. The CDR3 has 13 amino acids. Germline V gene lookup returns CDR1 SGHTA and CDR2 FQGNSA. The J segment lost 3 bases and the V segment lost 5 bases, leaving 3 bases of the junction unmatched.

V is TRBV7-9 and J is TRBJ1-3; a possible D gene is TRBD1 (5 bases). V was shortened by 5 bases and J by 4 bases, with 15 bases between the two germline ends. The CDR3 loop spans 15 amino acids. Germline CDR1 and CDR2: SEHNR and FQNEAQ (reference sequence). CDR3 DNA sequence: TGTGCCAGCAGCCCCCAGGGTCGTTTGGGAAACACCATATATTTT. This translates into CASSPQGRLGNTIYF. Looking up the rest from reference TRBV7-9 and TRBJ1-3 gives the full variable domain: DTGVSQNPRHKITKRGQNVTFRCDPISEHNRLYWYRQTLGQGPEFLTYFQNEAQLEKSRLLSDRFSAERPKGSFSTLEIQRTEQGDSAMYLCASSPQGRLGNTIYFGEGSWLTVV.

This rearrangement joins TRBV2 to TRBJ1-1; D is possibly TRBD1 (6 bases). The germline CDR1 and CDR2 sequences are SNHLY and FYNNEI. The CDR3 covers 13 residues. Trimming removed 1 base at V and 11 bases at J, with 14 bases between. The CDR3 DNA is TGTGCCAGCAGTGAAGAGGGGGAGACCCGGGCTTTCTTT. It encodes CASSEEGETRAFF.

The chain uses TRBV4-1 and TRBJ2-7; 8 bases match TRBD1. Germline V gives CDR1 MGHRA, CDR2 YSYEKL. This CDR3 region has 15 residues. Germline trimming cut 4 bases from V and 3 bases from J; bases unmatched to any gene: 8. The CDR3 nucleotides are TGCGCCAGCAGCCTAGACGGGACAGGATTCTACGAGCAGTACTTC. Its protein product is CASSLDGTGFYEQYF.

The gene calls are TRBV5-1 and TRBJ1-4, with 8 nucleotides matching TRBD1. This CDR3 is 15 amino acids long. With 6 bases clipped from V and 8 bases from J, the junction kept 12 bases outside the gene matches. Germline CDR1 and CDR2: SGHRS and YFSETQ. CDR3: CASMPTGTGDEKLFF. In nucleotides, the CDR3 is TGCGCCAGCATGCCGACCGGGACAGGAGACGAAAAACTGTTTTTT.

The CDR3 region is CASSPEDDGGNEQFF. The CDR3, as DNA: TGTGCCAGCTCACCAGAGGATGACGGTGGCAATGAGCAGTTCTTC. V is TRBV18 and J is TRBJ2-1; D is unresolved. Trimming removed 2 bases from V and 6 bases from J, with 14 bases in between. Germline assignment: CDR1 KGHSH and CDR2 LQKENI. The CDR3 runs 15 residues.

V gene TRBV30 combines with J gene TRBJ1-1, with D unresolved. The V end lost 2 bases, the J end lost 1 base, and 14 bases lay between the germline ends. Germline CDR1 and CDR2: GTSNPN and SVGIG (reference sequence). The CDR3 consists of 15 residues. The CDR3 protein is CAWSSRGRANTEAFF. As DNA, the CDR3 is TGTGCCTGGAGTTCCCGGGGAAGGGCGAACACTGAAGCTTTCTTT.

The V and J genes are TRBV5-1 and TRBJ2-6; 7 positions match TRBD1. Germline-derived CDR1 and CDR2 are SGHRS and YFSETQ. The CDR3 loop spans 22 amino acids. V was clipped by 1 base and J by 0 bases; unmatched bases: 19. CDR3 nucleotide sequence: TGCGCCAGCAGCTTGCTAGCTCCGGGGACAGTATCACTATCCTCTGGGGCCAACGTCCTGACTTTC. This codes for CASSLLAPGTVSLSSGANVLTF.

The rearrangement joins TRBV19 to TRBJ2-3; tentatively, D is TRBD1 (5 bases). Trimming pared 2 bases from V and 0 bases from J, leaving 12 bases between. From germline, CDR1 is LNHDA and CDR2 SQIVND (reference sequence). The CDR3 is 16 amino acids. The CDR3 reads CASSIRWGSSTDTQYF. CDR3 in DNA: TGTGCCAGTAGTATAAGGTGGGGCAGTAGCACAGATACGCAGTATTTT.

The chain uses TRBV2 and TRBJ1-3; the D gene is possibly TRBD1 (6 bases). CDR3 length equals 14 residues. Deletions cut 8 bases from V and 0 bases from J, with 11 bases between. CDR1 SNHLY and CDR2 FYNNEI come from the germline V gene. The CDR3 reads CASWDTSSGNTIYF. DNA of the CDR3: TGTGCCAGCTGGGACACCAGCTCTGGAAACACCATATATTTT.

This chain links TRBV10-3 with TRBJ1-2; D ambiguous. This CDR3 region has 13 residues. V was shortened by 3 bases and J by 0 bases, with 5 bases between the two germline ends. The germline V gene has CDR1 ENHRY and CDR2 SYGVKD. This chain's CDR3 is CAISDSANYGYTF. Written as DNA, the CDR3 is TGTGCCATCAGTGACAGCGCTAACTATGGCTACACCTTC.

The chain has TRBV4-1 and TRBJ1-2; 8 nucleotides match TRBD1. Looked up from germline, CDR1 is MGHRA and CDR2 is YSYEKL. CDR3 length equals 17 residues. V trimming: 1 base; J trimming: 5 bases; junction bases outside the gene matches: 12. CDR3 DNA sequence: TGCGCCAGCAGCCAAGGGGGCAGGGGGCCCCGTGAGTATGGCTACACCTTC. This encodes CASSQGGRGPREYGYTF.

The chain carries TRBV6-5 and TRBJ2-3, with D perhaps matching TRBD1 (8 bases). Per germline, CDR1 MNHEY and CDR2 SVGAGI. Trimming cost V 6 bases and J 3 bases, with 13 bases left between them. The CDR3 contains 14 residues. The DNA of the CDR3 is TGTGCCAGCAGCTTACAGGGGGGGACAGATACGCAGTATTTT. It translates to CASSLQGGTDTQYF.